A single T cell receptor beta chain is shown here with its context. In the source study's methods: Amplification with reference gene primers provided the estimates of nucleated cell counts. Libraries were prepared by immunoSEQ multiplex PCR; TCRdb keeps only in-frame clonotypes and omits some of them. That table furnishes V, J and clone size, whereas the DNA furnished D and trimming. The table has about 140,000 clones, 70% to 90% seen once. This sample was taken from a study of blood T cell repertoires in COVID-19. On the study more broadly: Sites across the United States, Italy and Spain contributed samples from acute and convalescent COVID-19. Sources were T cells, B-cell-depleted T cells, or PBMCs; the material itself was cDNA or gDNA.

Sequenced input: peripheral blood. The receptor's source is a man aged 45-65 years with acute or convalescent COVID-19.

For the CDR3, the DNA is TGTGCCAGCAGCAAAGTGGAGGATTCACCCCTCCACTTT. As protein: CASSKVEDSPLHF. The chain recombines TRBV21-1 with TRBJ1-6. TRBV21-1 is a pseudogene segment. This CDR3 region has 13 residues.